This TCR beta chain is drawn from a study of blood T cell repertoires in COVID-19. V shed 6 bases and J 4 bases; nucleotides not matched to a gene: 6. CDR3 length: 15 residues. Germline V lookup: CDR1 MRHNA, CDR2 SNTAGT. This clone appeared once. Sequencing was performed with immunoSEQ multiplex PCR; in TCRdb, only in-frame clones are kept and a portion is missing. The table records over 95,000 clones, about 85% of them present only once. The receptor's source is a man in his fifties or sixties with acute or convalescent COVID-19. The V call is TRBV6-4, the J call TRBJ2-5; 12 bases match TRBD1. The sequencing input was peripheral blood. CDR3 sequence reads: CASSAGTGGRETQYF. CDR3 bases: TGTGCCAGCAGCGCCGGGACAGGGGGCCGAGAGACCCAGTACTTC.